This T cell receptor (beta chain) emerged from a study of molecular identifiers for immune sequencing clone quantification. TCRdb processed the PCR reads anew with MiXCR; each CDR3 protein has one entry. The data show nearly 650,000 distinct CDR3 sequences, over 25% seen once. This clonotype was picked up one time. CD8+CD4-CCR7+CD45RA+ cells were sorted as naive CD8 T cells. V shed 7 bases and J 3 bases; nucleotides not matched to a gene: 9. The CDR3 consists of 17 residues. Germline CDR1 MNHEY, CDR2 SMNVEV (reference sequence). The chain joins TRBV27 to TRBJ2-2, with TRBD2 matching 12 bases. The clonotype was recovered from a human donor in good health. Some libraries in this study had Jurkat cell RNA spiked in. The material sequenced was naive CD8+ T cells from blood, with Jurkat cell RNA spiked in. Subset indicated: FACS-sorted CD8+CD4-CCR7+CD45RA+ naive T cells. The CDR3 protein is CASTSLAGGKYTGELFF. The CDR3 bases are TGTGCCAGCACCAGTCTAGCGGGGGGGAAGTACACCGGGGAGCTGTTTTTT.